Sequencing of this TCR beta chain was carried out in a study of T cell changes during pregnancy in multiple sclerosis. Profiling relied on immunoSEQ multiplex PCR, and the TCRdb table lists in-frame clones only, not all of them. The sample yields approximately 29,000 clones, about 93% seen once. Germline V gene lookup returns CDR1 LNHDA and CDR2 SQIVND (reference sequence). Trimming at V came to 6 bases and at J to 2 bases, leaving 7 bases not matched to a gene. The CDR3 runs to 15 residues. This clone has a handful of counts. The receptor was derived from a female donor with multiple sclerosis, enrolled in a pregnancy study. The source material was CD8+ T cells from peripheral blood mononuclear cells, sampled before pregnancy. The rearrangement joins TRBV19 to TRBJ1-5; the match to TRBD1 covers 7 bases. The CDR3 spells CASRPTGVGNQPQHF. CDR3 nucleotide sequence: TGTGCCAGTAGGCCCACAGGGGTTGGCAATCAGCCCCAGCATTTT.